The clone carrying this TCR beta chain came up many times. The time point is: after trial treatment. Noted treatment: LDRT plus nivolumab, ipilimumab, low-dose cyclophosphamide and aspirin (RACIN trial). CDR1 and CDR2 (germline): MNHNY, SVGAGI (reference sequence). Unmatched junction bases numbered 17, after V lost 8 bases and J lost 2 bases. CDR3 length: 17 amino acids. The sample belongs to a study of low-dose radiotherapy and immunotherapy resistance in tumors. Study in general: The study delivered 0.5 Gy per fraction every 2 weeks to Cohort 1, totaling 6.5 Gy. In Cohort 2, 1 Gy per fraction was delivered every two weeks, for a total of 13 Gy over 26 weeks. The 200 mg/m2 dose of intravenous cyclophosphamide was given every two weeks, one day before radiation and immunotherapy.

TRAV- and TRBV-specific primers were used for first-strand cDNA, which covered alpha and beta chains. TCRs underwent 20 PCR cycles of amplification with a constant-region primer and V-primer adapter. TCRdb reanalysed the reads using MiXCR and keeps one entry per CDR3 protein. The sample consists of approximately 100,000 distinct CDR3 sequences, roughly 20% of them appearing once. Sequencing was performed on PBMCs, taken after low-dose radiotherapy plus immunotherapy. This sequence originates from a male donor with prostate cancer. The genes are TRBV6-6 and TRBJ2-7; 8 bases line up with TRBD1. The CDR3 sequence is CASQDRGNTYETYEQYF. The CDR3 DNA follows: TGTGCCAGCCAAGACAGGGGCAACACCTACGAGACCTACGAGCAGTACTTC.